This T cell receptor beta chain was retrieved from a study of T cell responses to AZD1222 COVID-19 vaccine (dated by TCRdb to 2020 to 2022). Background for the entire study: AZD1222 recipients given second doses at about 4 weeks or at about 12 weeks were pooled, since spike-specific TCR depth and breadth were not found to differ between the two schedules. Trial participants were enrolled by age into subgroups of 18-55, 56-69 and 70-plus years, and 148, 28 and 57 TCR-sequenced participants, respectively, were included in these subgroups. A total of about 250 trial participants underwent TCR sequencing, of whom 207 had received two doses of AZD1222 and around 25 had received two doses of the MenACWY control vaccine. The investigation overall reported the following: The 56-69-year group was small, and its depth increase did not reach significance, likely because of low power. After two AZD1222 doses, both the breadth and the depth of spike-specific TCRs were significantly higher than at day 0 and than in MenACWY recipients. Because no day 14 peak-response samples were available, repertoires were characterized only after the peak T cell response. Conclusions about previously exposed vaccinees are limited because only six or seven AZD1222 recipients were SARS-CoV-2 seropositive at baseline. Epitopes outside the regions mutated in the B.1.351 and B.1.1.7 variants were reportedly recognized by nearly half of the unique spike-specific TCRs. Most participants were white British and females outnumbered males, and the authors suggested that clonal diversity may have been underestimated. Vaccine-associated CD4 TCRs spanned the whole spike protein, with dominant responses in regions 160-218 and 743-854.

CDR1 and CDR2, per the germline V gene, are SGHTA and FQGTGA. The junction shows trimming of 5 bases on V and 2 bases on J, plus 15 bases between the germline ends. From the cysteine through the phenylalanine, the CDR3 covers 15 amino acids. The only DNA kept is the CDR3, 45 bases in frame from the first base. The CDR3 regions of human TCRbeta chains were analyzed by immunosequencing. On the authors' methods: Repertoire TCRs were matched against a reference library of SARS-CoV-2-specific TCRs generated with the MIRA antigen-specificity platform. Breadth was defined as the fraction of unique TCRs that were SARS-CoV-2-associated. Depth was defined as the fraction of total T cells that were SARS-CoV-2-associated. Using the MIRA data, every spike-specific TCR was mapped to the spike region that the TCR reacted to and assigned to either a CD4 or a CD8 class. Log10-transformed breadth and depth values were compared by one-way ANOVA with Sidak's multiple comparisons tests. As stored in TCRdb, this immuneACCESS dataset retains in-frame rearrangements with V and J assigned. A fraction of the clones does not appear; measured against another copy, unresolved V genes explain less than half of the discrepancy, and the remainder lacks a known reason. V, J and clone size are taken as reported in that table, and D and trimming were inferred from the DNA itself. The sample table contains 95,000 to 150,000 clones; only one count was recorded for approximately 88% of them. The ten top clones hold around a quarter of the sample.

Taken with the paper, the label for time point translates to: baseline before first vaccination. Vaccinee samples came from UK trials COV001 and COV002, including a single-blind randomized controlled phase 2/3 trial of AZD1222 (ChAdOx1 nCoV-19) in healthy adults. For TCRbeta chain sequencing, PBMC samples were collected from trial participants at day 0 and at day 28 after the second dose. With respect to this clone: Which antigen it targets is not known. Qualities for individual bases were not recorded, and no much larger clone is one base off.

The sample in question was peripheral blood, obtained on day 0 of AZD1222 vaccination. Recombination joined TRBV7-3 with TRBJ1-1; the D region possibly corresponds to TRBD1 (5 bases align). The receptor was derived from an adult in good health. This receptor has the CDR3 CASSLMGGTNTEAFF. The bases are TGTGCCAGCAGCCTCATGGGAGGGACTAACACTGAAGCTTTCTTT. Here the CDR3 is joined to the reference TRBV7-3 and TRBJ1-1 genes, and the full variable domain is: GAGVSQTPSNKVTEKGKYVELRCDPISGHTALYWYRQSLGQGPEFLIYFQGTGAADDSGLPNDRFFAVRPEGSVSTLKIQRTERGDSAVYLCASSLMGGTNTEAFFGQGTRLTVV.